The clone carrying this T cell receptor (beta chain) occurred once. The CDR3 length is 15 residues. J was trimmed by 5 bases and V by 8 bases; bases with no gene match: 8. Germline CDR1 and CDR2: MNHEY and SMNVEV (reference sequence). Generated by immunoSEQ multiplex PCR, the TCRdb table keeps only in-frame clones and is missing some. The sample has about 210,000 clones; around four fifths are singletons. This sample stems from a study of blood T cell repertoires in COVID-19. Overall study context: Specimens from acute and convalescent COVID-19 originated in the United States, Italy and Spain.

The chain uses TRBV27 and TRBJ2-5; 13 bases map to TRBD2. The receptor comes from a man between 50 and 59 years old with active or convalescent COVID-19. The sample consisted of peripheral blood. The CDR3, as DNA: TGTGCCAGCGGCCGGACTAGCGGGAGTCGGGAGACCCAGTACTTC. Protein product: CASGRTSGSRETQYF.